The next 29 T cell receptor beta chains were all read from a single sample in a study of identical twins. TCRdb independently ran MiXCR on the 5' RACE reads; one entry per CDR3 protein. The data hold 1.5 million to 2 million distinct CDR3 sequences, with about 32% observed a single time. The sample was cord blood. The receptors come from a newborn girl in good health.

This clonotype has only a few counts. This rearrangement joins TRBV20-1 to TRBJ2-4; TRBD2 aligns across 12 bases. The J call may not be correct, given that the DNA end is closer to TRBJ2-7. Looked up from germline, CDR1 is DFQATT and CDR2 is SNEGSKA (reference sequence). This CDR3 is 16 amino acids long. This CDR3 reads CSARKLAGGGVYEQYF. The CDR3 nucleotides read TGCAGTGCTAGAAAACTAGCGGGAGGCGGTGTCTACGAGCAGTACTTC.

This clonotype was detected a few times. The chain recombines TRBV12-3 or TRBV12-4 with TRBJ2-7; 7 bases are a match to TRBD2. After removal of 1 base from V and 3 bases from J, the junction contained 9 bases not matched to a gene. CDR3 length equals 16 residues. DNA for the CDR3: TGTGCCAGCAGTTTAGGGTCTAGCGGCGTAAACTACGAGCAGTACTTC. This encodes CASSLGSSGVNYEQYF.

This clonotype was seen a handful of times. This rearrangement joins TRBV10-3 to TRBJ2-7, with TRBD2 as a possible D gene (7 bases). CDR1 and CDR2 (germline): ENHRY, SYGVKD. The CDR3 totals 16 residues. The V end was cut by 2 bases, the J end by 2 bases, with 16 bases between. Here the CDR3 DNA reads TGTGCCATCAGTGAGAGTTACGCCGGGGGGCCCTACGAGCAGTACTTC. This sequence encodes CAISESYAGGPYEQYF.

This chain uses TRBV14 with TRBJ2-3; D is perhaps TRBD2 (6 bases). Between the trimmed V and J ends, which lost 1 base and 3 bases, there was a span of 11 bases. The CDR3 extends over 15 amino acids. Germline V gene lookup returns CDR1 SGHDN and CDR2 FVKESK. CDR3: CASSQGEEGTDTQYF. CDR3 nucleotide sequence: TGTGCCAGCAGCCAAGGGGAGGAGGGAACAGATACGCAGTATTTT.

In its sample, this clonotype was seen a few times. The J gene is TRBJ2-7, the V gene TRBV2, with D possibly TRBD1 on 5 matching bases. Germline V gene lookup returns CDR1 SNHLY and CDR2 FYNNEI. CDR3 length: 11 amino acids. V shed 6 bases and J shed 7 bases, with 10 bases lying between them. CDR3 in DNA: TGTGCCAGCAGCGCCGGACATGAGCAGTACTTC. The encoded protein is CASSAGHEQYF. The complete variable domain, with remaining parts taken from reference TRBV2 and TRBJ2-7, reads EPEVTQTPSHQVTQMGQEVILRCVPISNHLYFYWYRQILGQKVEFLVSFYNNEISEKSEIFDDQFSVERPDGSNFTLKIRSTKLEDSAMYFCASSAGHEQYFGPGTRLTVT.

The chain employs TRBV6-1 and TRBJ2-7; D ambiguous. The V gene's germline CDR1 is MNHNS and CDR2 SASEGT. The CDR3 covers 17 residues. V lost 2 bases and J 0 bases, leaving 17 bases between the germline ends. Here the CDR3 DNA reads TGTGCCAGCAGTGAAATTAGTCAGAGACTGCGCTCCTACGAGCAGTACTTC. Translating it yields CASSEISQRLRSYEQYF.

This clonotype occurred a few times. The chain uses TRBV20-1 and TRBJ2-7; TRBD2 matches at 11 bases. Germline CDR1 and CDR2: DFQATT and SNEGSKA (reference sequence). J lost 5 bases, V lost 4 bases, and 10 bases had no gene match. This CDR3 contains 15 residues. CDR3: CSAIISGRAVNEQYF. CDR3 in DNA: TGCAGTGCTATCATTAGCGGGAGGGCCGTAAACGAGCAGTACTTC.

The table lists this clonotype with a count of one. The V call is TRBV10-3, the J call TRBJ1-1, with 9 bases matching TRBD1. Looked up from germline, CDR1 is ENHRY and CDR2 is SYGVKD. Trimming took 4 bases from V and 5 from J; bases not matched to a gene: 8. The CDR3 has 15 residues. The CDR3 region is CAISGRDRVWTEAFF. In DNA form, the CDR3 reads TGTGCCATCAGTGGACGGGACAGGGTTTGGACTGAAGCTTTCTTT.

This clonotype was detected a few times. The V gene is TRBV20-1, the J gene TRBJ2-5, with D maybe TRBD1 (5 bases). The end of the DNA aligns better with TRBJ2-7, so the J call may be wrong. Germline CDR1 reads DFQATT; CDR2 reads SNEGSKA (reference sequence). The CDR3 totals 15 residues. CDR3 loop: CSARVPTGFGHEQYF. The CDR3 bases are TGCAGTGCTAGAGTTCCCACAGGATTTGGCCACGAGCAGTACTTC.

This clonotype was seen more than once but under ten times. Here the CDR3 reads CASSQDLAGFPDTQYF. In DNA form, the CDR3 reads TGCGCCAGCAGCCAAGACCTAGCGGGGTTTCCAGATACGCAGTATTTT. The chain employs TRBV4-1 and TRBJ2-3, with 9 nucleotides matching TRBD2. CDR3 size: 16 residues. Germline loops: CDR1 MGHRA, CDR2 YSYEKL. Trimming at V came to 0 bases and at J to 4 bases, leaving 5 bases not matched to a gene.

This clonotype appeared a few times. The V and J genes are TRBV19 and TRBJ1-2; 7 bases agree with TRBD1. CDR1 LNHDA and CDR2 SQIVND come from the germline V gene (reference sequence). The CDR3 contains 13 residues. After removal of 8 bases from V and 2 bases from J, the junction contained 5 bases not matched to a gene. DNA of the CDR3: TGTGCCAGTGTGGACAGGAGGAACTATGGCTACACCTTC. Protein product: CASVDRRNYGYTF. Looking up the rest from reference TRBV19 and TRBJ1-2 gives the full variable domain: DGGITQSPKYLFRKEGQNVTLSCEQNLNHDAMYWYRQDPGQGLRLIYYSQIVNDFQKGDIAEGYSVSREKKESFPLTVTSAQKNPTAFYLCASVDRRNYGYTFGSGTRLTVV.

CDR3 in DNA: TGCAGTGCTAGCCCCGGGACAGCAGATCAGCCCCAGCATTTT. Its protein product is CSASPGTADQPQHF. V and J are TRBV20-1 and TRBJ1-5, with 7 bases identical to TRBD1. CDR1 is DFQATT, CDR2 SNEGSKA, per germline (reference sequence). The CDR3 has 14 amino acids. V lost 3 bases and J lost 5; bases outside the gene matches: 7.

J is TRBJ2-2 and V is TRBV7-2; tentatively, D is TRBD1 or TRBD2 (7 bases each). The CDR3 sequence is 16 residues long. The V end was cut by 1 base, the J end by 6 bases, with 15 bases between. Germline CDR1 and CDR2: SGHTA and FQGNSA. For the CDR3, the DNA is TGTGCCAGCAGCTTAGAGGGGGCTAGCGGTTCCGGGGAGCTGTTTTTT. Its protein is CASSLEGASGSGELFF.

This clonotype was observed a handful of times. The chain couples TRBV29-1 to TRBJ2-7, with D perhaps matching TRBD2 (7 bases). CDR1 is SQVTM, CDR2 ANQGSEA, per germline. This CDR3 has 15 amino acids. Trimming stripped 4 bases from V and 1 base from J, with 17 bases between. The CDR3: CSVVVGAGASYEQYF. CDR3 nucleotides: TGCAGCGTTGTAGTGGGCGCGGGGGCGTCCTACGAGCAGTACTTC.

There are a few counts of this clonotype. V usage is TRBV29-1 and J usage is TRBJ2-3; D gene uncertain. The germline V gene has CDR1 SQVTM and CDR2 ANQGSEA. V lost 4 bases, J lost 2 bases, and 13 bases lay in between. CDR3 length: 14 residues. The CDR3 region is CSVVEKRTTDTQYF. The CDR3 nucleotides read TGCAGCGTTGTGGAGAAGCGAACCACAGATACGCAGTATTTT.

The chain combines TRBV20-1 with TRBJ2-1; 9 nucleotides align to TRBD2. Per the germline V gene, CDR1 is DFQATT and CDR2 is SNEGSKA (reference sequence). J lost 9 bases, V lost 0 bases, and 9 bases had no gene match. This CDR3 has 15 amino acids. The CDR3 reads CSARDLLAGNSEQFF. The CDR3 DNA sequence: TGCAGTGCTAGAGATCTCCTAGCGGGGAACAGTGAGCAGTTCTTC.

The chain is built from TRBV4-1 and TRBJ2-7, with D unclear. Trimming took 4 bases from V and 1 from J, leaving 20 bases between them. Germline CDR1 reads MGHRA; CDR2 reads YSYEKL. The CDR3 runs to 17 residues. CDR3 region: CASSPSFPARESYEQYF. In nucleotides, the CDR3 is TGCGCCAGCAGCCCATCCTTCCCAGCGCGAGAATCCTACGAGCAGTACTTC.

In the case of this clonotype: A much larger clone differs by one base, so this may be a read error. The chain recombines TRBV5-1 with TRBJ2-5; 11 bases map to TRBD1. Germline V gene data show CDR1 as SGHRS and CDR2 as YFSETQ. This CDR3 has 17 amino acids. The V gene end was trimmed by 9 bases and the J gene end by 11 bases; junction bases not matched to a gene: 24. CDR3 sequence reads: CAKRTGGRTSCHNEQYF. The CDR3 nucleotides are TGCGCCAAACGGACAGGGGGCCGGACTAGCTGCCACAATGAGCAGTACTTC.

The V call is TRBV6-1, the J call TRBJ2-2; no clear D gene. This CDR3 is 15 amino acids long. Deletions cut 7 bases from V and 0 bases from J, with 12 bases between. The germline V gene encodes CDR1 MNHNS and CDR2 SASEGT. The CDR3 loop is CASKWNLANTGELFF. The CDR3 DNA is TGTGCCAGCAAATGGAACTTAGCGAACACCGGGGAGCTGTTTTTT.

The rearrangement joins TRBV9 to TRBJ2-3, with no clear D. This CDR3 spans 17 amino acids. Trimming removed 0 bases at V and 0 bases at J, with 14 bases between. In germline, CDR1 is SGDLS, CDR2 YYNGEE. CDR3 DNA sequence: TGTGCCAGCAGCGTAGTGGGTGCGTTCCGGAGCACAGATACGCAGTATTTT. It translates to CASSVVGAFRSTDTQYF.

This clonotype was detected a few times. The rearrangement joins TRBV5-1 to TRBJ2-7; the D is unclear. In germline, CDR1 is SGHRS, CDR2 YFSETQ. The ends were cut back, 0 bases at V and 7 bases at J, with 8 bases in the middle. This CDR3 is 12 amino acids long. The CDR3 protein is CASSLEAKEQYF. CDR3 coding DNA: TGCGCCAGCAGCTTGGAGGCTAAAGAGCAGTACTTC. Full variable domain (missing parts from reference TRBV5-1 and TRBJ2-7): KAGVTQTPRYLIKTRGQQVTLSCSPISGHRSVSWYQQTPGQGLQFLFEYFSETQRNKGNFPGRFSGRQFSNSRSEMNVSTLELGDSALYLCASSLEAKEQYFGPGTRLTVT.

This clonotype was recorded a few times. The chain is built from TRBV20-1 and TRBJ1-2; D gene ambiguous. This CDR3 region has 11 residues. Germline assignment: CDR1 DFQATT and CDR2 SNEGSKA (reference sequence). V lost 4 bases and J lost 5, with 8 bases in between. CDR3 loop: CSAIRAYGYTF. DNA for the CDR3: TGCAGTGCTATACGGGCTTATGGCTACACCTTC.

This sequence joins TRBV7-8 and TRBJ2-3; D not resolved. This CDR3 is 15 amino acids long. The V gene lost 1 base and the J gene lost 4 bases, with 12 bases spanning the gap. Germline V gene lookup returns CDR1 SGHVS and CDR2 FQNEAQ. The CDR3 protein is CASSLEGMAADTQYF. The CDR3, as DNA: TGTGCCAGCAGCTTAGAGGGCATGGCGGCAGATACGCAGTATTTT.

This clonotype was found a few times. The genes are TRBV5-5 and TRBJ1-5; 12 bases are a match to TRBD1. J lost 3 bases, V lost 3 bases, and 7 bases had no gene match. Germline CDR1 is SGHKS and CDR2 is YYEKEE (reference sequence). There are 17 residues in the CDR3. CDR3 in DNA: TGTGCCAGCAGCTCCTACCCGGGACAGGGGGCCAATCAGCCCCAGCATTTT. Translation gives CASSSYPGQGANQPQHF.

V usage is TRBV25-1 and J usage is TRBJ1-1; 9 nucleotides align to TRBD1. With V trimmed by 3 bases and J by 3 bases, 5 bases remained unmatched. This CDR3 spans 15 amino acids. Germline assignment: CDR1 MGHDK and CDR2 SYGVNS. DNA for the CDR3: TGTGCCAGCAGTGACCCGACAGGGGGGGACACTGAAGCTTTCTTT. Amino acids: CASSDPTGGDTEAFF. Variable domain in full (rest from reference TRBV25-1 and TRBJ1-1): EADIYQTPRYLVIGTGKKITLECSQTMGHDKMYWYQQDPGMELHLIHYSYGVNSTEKGDLSSESTVSRIRTEHFPLTLESARPSHTSQYLCASSDPTGGDTEAFFGQGTRLTVV.

A single count supports this clonotype. A read error may account for a junction end that differs from germline. V is TRBV10-3 and J is TRBJ2-5; a possible D gene is TRBD2 (6 bases). The CDR3 covers 14 residues. Germline CDR1 reads ENHRY; CDR2 reads SYGVKD. The CDR3 loop reads CAIKAGRGQEAQYF. The CDR3 nucleotides are TGTGCCATCAAGGCGGGACGCGGCCAAGAGGCCCAGTACTTC.

The chain carries TRBV10-3 and TRBJ1-6; D gene unclear. Germline assignment: CDR1 ENHRY and CDR2 SYGVKD. The V end lost 11 bases, the J end lost 0 bases, and 14 bases lay between the germline ends. The CDR3 loop spans 15 amino acids. CDR3 nucleotides: TGTGCCGTTAGGGAGTCTGGCTCCTATAATTCACCCCTCCACTTT. This gives the protein CAVRESGSYNSPLHF.

This clonotype was detected only a few times. The chain carries TRBV7-2 and TRBJ2-3; D remains unclear. The V gene lost 5 bases and the J gene lost 2 bases, with 14 bases spanning the gap. Per germline, CDR1 SGHTA and CDR2 FQGNSA. CDR3 size: 15 residues. CDR3 bases: TGTGCCAGCAGCCAGGACGCATCTCCCACAGATACGCAGTATTTT. This translates into CASSQDASPTDTQYF.

The V call is TRBV12-3 or TRBV12-4, the J call TRBJ1-2; D remains ambiguous. Trimming cost V 7 bases and J 8 bases, with 17 bases left between them. There are 13 residues in the CDR3. As DNA, the CDR3 is TGTGCCAGCACCGAACGGCGGCTGTGGGGCTACACCTTC. It translates to CASTERRLWGYTF.